Listed here is a single TCR beta chain. Its antigen is currently unknown. This sample is part of a study of shared clonotypes between healthy human individuals. Whole-study results and caveats: The sampled material consisted only of blood, and tissue repertoires are likely to differ. Clonotypes not shared had lower generation probabilities than those common to all four donors.

The repertoire was sequenced with immunoSEQ multiplex PCR; TCRdb's copy has only in-frame clones and lacks some. Of 2 million to 2.5 million clones listed, nearly 97% were seen once; the top ten hold approximately 0.13%. Trimming stripped 6 bases from V and 5 bases from J, with 16 bases between. The germline CDR1 and CDR2 sequences are MGHDK and SYGVNS. There are 15 residues in the CDR3. V and J are TRBV25-1 and TRBJ2-2, with no clear D. The sequence derives from a man aged 18 to 35 in good health. Specimen: naive CD4+ T cells sorted from blood. Subset defined: CD45RA+ positively selected. The CDR3 DNA reads as TGTGCCAGCAGCCCGCCCCCGCCGGGTACCGGGGAGCTGTTTTTT. Translation: CASSPPPPGTGELFF.